The sequence of this T cell receptor (beta chain) was determined in a study of T cell responses to AZD1222 COVID-19 vaccine. Study findings and constraints: Reportedly, nearly half of unique spike TCRs recognized epitopes outside B.1.351/B.1.1.7 mutations. CD4 TCRs linked to vaccination spanned spike, dominating at 160-218 and 743-854. All repertoire sampling was performed exclusively after the peak T cell response. The number of AZD1222 recipients seropositive at baseline was only five or six.

The protocol was immunoSEQ multiplex PCR, while the TCRdb copy is restricted to in-frame clones and leaves out a portion. Of 95,000 to 150,000 clones in the sample, approximately 90% were seen once. Germline V gene sequence: CDR1 LNHNV, CDR2 YYDKDF (reference sequence). The CDR3 runs 16 residues. The V and J ends lost 4 bases and 4 bases respectively, with 16 bases between them. A note on this clone: The antigen remains unidentified.

The sample consisted of peripheral blood, taken 28 days after the second dose of the MenACWY control vaccine. This receptor was taken from an adult who received the MenACWY meningococcal vaccine as a control. V usage is TRBV15 and J usage is TRBJ1-4, with D possibly TRBD1 on 6 matching bases. The CDR3 spells CATSKSGTGNNEKLFF. CDR3 DNA: TGTGCCACCAGCAAGTCCGGTACAGGGAATAATGAAAAACTGTTTTTT.